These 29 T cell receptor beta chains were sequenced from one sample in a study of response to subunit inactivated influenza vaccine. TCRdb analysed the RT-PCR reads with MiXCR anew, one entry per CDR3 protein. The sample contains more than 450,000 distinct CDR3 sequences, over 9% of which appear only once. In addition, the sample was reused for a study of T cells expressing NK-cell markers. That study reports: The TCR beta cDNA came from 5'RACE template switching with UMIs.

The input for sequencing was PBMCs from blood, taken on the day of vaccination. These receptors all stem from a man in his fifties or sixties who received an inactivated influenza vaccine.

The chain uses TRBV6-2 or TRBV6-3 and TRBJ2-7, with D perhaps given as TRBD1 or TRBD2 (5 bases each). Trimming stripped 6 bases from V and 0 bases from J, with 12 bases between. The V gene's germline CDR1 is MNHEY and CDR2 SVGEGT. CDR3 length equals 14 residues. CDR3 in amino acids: CASRDSGNSYEQYF. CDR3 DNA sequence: TGTGCCAGCAGAGACAGCGGTAACTCCTACGAGCAGTACTTC.

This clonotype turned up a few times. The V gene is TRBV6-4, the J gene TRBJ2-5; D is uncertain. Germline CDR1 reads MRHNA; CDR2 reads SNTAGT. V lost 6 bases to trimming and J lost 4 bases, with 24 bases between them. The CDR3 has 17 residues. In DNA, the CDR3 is TGTGCCAGCAGCCCTGGAGCCGTGAATATGGGTAGAGAGACCCAGTACTTC. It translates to CASSPGAVNMGRETQYF.

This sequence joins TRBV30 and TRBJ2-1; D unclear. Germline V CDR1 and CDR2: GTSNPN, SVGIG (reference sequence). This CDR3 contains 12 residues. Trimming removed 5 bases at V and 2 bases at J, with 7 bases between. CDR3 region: CAWEAPYNEQFF. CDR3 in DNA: TGTGCCTGGGAGGCTCCCTACAATGAGCAGTTCTTC.

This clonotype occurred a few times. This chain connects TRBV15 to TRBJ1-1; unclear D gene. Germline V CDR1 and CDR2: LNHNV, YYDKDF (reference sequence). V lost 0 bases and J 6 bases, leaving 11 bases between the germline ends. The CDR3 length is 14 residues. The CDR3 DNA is TGTGCCACCAGCAGAGACTTGAAAGCTTCTGAAGCTTTCTTT. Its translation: CATSRDLKASEAFF.

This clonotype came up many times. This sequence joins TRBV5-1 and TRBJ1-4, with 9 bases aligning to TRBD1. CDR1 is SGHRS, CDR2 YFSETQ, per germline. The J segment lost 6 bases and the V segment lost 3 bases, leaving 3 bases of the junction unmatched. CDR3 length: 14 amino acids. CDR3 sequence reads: CASSSWTGDEKLFF. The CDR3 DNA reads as TGCGCCAGCAGCTCTTGGACAGGGGATGAAAAACTGTTTTTT. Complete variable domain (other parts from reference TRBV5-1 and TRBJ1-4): KAGVTQTPRYLIKTRGQQVTLSCSPISGHRSVSWYQQTPGQGLQFLFEYFSETQRNKGNFPGRFSGRQFSNSRSEMNVSTLELGDSALYLCASSSWTGDEKLFFGSGTQLSVL.

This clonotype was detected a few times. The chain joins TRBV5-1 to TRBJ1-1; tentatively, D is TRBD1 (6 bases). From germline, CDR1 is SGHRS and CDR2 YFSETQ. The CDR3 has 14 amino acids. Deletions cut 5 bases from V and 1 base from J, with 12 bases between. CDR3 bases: TGCGCCAGCAGTTTTAGAGGGGGGAACACTGAAGCTTTCTTT. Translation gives CASSFRGGNTEAFF.

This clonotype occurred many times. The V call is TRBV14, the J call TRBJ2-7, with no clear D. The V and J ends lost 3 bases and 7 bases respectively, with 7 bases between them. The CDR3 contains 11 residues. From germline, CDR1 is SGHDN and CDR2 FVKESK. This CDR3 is CASSQVGEQYF. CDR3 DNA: TGTGCCAGCAGCCAGGTGGGAGAGCAGTACTTC.

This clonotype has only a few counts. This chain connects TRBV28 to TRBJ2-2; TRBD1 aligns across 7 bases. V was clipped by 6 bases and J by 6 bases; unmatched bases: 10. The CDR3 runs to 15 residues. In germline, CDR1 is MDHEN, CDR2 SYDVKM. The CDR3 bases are TGTGCCAGCAGACAGGACAGGCACGGGGCCGGGGAGCTGTTTTTT. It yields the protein CASRQDRHGAGELFF.

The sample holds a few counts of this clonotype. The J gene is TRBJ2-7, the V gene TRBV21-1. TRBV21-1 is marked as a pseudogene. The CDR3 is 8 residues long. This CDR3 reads CASSLTLF. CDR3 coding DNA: TGTGCCAGCAGCCTGACGCTCTTC.

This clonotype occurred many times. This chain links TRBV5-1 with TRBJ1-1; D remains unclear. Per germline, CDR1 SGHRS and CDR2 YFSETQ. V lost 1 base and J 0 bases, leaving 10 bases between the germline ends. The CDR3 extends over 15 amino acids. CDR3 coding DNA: TGCGCCAGCAGCTTGCGGCACCCCATGAACACTGAAGCTTTCTTT. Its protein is CASSLRHPMNTEAFF.

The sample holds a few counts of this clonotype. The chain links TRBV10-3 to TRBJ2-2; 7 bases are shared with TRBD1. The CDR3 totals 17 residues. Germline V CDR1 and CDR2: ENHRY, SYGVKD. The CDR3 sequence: CAIFSGTARSNTGELFF. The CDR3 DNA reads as TGTGCAATTTTTTCTGGGACAGCACGATCGAACACCGGGGAGCTGTTTTTT.

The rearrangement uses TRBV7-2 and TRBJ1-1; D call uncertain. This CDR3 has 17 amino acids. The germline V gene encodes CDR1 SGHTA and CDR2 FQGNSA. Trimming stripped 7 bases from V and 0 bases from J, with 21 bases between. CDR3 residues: CASTISAAVAVNTEAFF. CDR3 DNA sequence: TGTGCCAGCACCATTAGTGCGGCTGTGGCAGTGAACACTGAAGCTTTCTTT.

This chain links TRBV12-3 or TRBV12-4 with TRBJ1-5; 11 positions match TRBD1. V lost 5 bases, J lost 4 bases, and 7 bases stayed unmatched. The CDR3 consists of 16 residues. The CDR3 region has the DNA TGTGCCAGCAGTATCACTGGGACAGGGGGAAATCAGCCCCAGCATTTT. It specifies CASSITGTGGNQPQHF.

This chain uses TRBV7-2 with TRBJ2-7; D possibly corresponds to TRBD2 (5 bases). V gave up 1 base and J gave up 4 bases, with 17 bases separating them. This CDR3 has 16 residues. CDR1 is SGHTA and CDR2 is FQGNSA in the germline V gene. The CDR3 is CASSLGLTREGYEQYF. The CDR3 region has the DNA TGTGCCAGCAGCTTAGGTTTGACGCGCGAGGGATACGAGCAGTACTTC.

The CDR3 DNA reads TGTGCCAGCAGCTTACAGGGGTGGGAGACCCAGTACTTC. Translating it yields CASSLQGWETQYF. The chain combines TRBV11-2 with TRBJ2-5; tentatively, D is TRBD1 (6 bases). CDR1 and CDR2 from the germline V gene are SGHAT and FQNNGV. Deletions cut 2 bases from V and 5 bases from J, with 9 bases between. The length of the CDR3 is 13 residues.

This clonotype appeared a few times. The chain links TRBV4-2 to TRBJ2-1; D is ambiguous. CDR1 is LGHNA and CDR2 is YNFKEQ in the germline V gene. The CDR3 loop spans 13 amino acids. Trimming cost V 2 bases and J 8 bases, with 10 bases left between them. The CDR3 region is CASSQRLGYEQFF. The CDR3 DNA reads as TGTGCCAGCAGCCAACGGCTTGGGTATGAGCAGTTCTTC.

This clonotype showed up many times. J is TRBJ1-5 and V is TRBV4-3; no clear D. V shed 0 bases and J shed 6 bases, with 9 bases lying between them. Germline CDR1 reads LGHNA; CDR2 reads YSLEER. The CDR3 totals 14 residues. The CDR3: CASSQDAGVQPQHF. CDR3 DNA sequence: TGCGCCAGCAGCCAAGATGCAGGTGTTCAGCCCCAGCATTTT.

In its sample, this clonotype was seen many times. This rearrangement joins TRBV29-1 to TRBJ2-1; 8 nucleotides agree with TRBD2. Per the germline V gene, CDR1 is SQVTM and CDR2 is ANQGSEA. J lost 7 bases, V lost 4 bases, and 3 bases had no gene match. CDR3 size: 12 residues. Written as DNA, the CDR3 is TGCAGCGTTGGTCGGGAGGGGAATGAGCAGTTCTTC. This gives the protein CSVGREGNEQFF.

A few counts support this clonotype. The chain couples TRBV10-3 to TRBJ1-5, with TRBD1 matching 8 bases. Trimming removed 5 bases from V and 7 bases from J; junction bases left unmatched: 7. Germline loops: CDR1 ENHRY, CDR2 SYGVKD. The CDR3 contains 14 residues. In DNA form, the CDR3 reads TGTGCCATCAGTACGGGACAGGTACAACAGCCCCAGCATTTT. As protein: CAISTGQVQQPQHF.

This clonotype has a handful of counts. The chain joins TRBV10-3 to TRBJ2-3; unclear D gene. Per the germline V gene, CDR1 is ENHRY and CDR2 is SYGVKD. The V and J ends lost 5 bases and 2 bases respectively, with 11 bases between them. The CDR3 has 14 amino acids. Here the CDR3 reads CAISSRRDTDTQYF. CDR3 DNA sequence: TGTGCCATCAGTTCCAGGAGAGACACAGATACGCAGTATTTT.

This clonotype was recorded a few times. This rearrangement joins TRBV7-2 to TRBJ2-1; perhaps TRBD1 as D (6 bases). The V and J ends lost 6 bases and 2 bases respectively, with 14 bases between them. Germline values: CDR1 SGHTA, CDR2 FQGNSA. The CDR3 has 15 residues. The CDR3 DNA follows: TGTGCCAGCAGATCGGATCGGGACACCTACAATGAGCAGTTCTTC. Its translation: CASRSDRDTYNEQFF.

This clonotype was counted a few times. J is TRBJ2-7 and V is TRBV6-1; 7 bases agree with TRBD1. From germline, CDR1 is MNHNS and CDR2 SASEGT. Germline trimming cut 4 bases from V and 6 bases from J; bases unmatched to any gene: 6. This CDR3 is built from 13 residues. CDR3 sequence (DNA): TGTGCCAGCAGTGTGACAGGGCTAAGCGAGCAGTACTTC. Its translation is CASSVTGLSEQYF.

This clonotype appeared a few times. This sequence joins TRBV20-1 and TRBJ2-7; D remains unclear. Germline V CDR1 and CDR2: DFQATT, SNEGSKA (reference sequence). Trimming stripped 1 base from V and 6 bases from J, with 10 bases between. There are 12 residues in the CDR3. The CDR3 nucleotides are TGCAGTGCTAGAGCCCCCATGGGCGAGCAGTACTTC. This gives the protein CSARAPMGEQYF.

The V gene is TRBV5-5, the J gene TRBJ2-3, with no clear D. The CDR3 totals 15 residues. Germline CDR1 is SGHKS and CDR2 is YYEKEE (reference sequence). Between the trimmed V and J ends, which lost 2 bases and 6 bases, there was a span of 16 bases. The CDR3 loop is CASSFWQVPRDTQYF. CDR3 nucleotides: TGTGCCAGCAGCTTTTGGCAGGTTCCCCGGGATACGCAGTATTTT. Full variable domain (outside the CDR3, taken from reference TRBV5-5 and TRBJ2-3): DAGVTQSPTHLIKTRGQQVTLRCSPISGHKSVSWYQQVLGQGPQFIFQYYEKEERGRGNFPDRFSARQFPNYSSELNVNALLLGDSALYLCASSFWQVPRDTQYFGPGTRLTVL.

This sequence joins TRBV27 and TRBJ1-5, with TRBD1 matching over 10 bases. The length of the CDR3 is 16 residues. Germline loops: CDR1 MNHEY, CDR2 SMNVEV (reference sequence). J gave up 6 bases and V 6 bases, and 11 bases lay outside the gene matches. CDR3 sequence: CASSPTGTGVSQPQHF. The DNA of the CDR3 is TGTGCCAGCAGCCCGACCGGGACAGGGGTGAGTCAGCCCCAGCATTTT.

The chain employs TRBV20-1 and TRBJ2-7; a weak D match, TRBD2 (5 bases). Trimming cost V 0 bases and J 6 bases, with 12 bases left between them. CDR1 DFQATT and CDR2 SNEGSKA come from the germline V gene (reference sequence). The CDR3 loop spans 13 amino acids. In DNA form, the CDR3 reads TGCAGTGCTAGAGATCGGTTGAGGGCCGAGCAGTACTTC. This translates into CSARDRLRAEQYF.

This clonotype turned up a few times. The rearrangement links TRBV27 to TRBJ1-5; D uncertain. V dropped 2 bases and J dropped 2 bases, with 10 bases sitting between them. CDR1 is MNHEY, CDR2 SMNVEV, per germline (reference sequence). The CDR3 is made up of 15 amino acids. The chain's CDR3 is CASSLVGHGNQPQHF. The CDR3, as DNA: TGTGCCAGCAGTTTAGTAGGGCACGGCAATCAGCCCCAGCATTTT.

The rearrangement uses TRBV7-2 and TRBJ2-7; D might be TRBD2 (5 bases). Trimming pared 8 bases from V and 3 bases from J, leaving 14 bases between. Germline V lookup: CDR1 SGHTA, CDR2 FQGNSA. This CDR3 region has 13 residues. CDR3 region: CASGRGSGYEQYF. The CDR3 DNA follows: TGTGCCAGCGGCAGAGGGAGCGGCTACGAGCAGTACTTC. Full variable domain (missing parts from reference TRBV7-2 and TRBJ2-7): GAGVSQSPSNKVTEKGKDVELRCDPISGHTALYWYRQSLGQGLEFLIYFQGNSAPDKSGLPSDRFSAERTGGSVSTLTIQRTQQEDSAVYLCASGRGSGYEQYFGPGTRLTVT.

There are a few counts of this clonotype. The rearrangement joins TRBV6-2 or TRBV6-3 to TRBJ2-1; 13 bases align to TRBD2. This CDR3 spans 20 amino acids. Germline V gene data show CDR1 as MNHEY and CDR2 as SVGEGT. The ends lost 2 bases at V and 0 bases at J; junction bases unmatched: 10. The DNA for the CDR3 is TGTGCCAGCAGTTACCATTTCCCGGGACTAGCGGGGTCCTCCTACAATGAGCAGTTCTTC. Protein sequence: CASSYHFPGLAGSSYNEQFF.